A single T cell receptor (beta chain) is shown here with its context. The data originate from a study of blood T cell repertoires in COVID-19. Overall study: T cells, B-cell-depleted T cells, or PBMCs provided the cDNA or gDNA that served as material.

TCRdb keeps only in-frame clones here, not all; method: immunoSEQ multiplex PCR. This sample has 190,000 or so clones, with roughly 80% found just once. Sequencing used peripheral blood. The source of this sequence is a man aged 50 or older who had recovered from COVID-19.

Here the CDR3 DNA reads TGTGCCAGCAGCTTGGTGGCAGGGGGTACGGTAGAGACCCAGTACTTC. It codes for CASSLVAGGTVETQYF. The chain employs TRBV5-6 and TRBJ2-5; 7 nucleotides match TRBD1. V lost 0 bases to trimming and J lost 4 bases; unmatched junction nucleotides: 9. Germline CDR1 reads SGHDT; CDR2 reads YYEEEE. The length of the CDR3 is 16 residues.